One and the same sample provided the 2 T cell receptor beta chains below, sequenced in a study of shared clonotypes between healthy human individuals. CD8 cells regarded as naive lacked CD45RO, were positively chosen for CCR7, and omitted terminally differentiated effector memory CD45RA+ cells. Some clones are missing from TCRdb's copy, which holds only in-frame ones; the method was immunoSEQ multiplex PCR. The data hold about 1.9 million clones, with about 94% observed a single time. Material for sequencing was naive CD8+ T cells from PBMCs. Every receptor here comes from a man between 18 and 29 years old in good health. Some clones in this sample may be carry-over from other donors' samples.

V is TRBV6-1 and J is TRBJ1-6; no definite D call. Trimming stripped 1 base from V and 7 bases from J, with 11 bases between. The CDR3 is made up of 15 amino acids. Germline CDR1 reads MNHNS; CDR2 reads SASEGT. CDR3 region: CASSEGKGINSPLHF. The CDR3 DNA reads TGTGCCAGCAGTGAAGGAAAAGGGATCAATTCACCCCTCCACTTT.

The chain employs TRBV7-3 and TRBJ2-1, with TRBD1 identical over 8 bases. V dropped 5 bases and J dropped 2; count of bases not matched to a gene: 17. The CDR3 loop spans 19 amino acids. Per germline, CDR1 SGHTA and CDR2 FQGTGA. The CDR3 sequence is CASSREGRGLGLTYNEQFF. The CDR3 region has the DNA TGTGCCAGCAGCCGAGAGGGCAGGGGGCTGGGATTGACCTACAATGAGCAGTTCTTC. The whole variable domain, remainder taken from reference TRBV7-3 and TRBJ2-1, is GAGVSQTPSNKVTEKGKYVELRCDPISGHTALYWYRQSLGQGPEFLIYFQGTGAADDSGLPNDRFFAVRPEGSVSTLKIQRTERGDSAVYLCASSREGRGLGLTYNEQFFGPGTRLTVL.